The present T cell receptor (beta chain) was sequenced within a study of T cell responses to AZD1222 COVID-19 vaccine. Study-wide results and caveats: Within unmutated variant regions lay the reported targets of nearly half of spike-specific TCRs. Sampled repertoires all dated from after the peak T cell response. Seropositive AZD1222 recipients at baseline numbered only 6 or 7. Clonal diversity may have been underestimated in mostly white British donors.

Deletions cut 1 base from V and 2 bases from J, with 6 bases between. The germline gives CDR1 SGHAT, CDR2 FQDESV (reference sequence). This CDR3 has 13 residues. Worth noting for this clone: Its antigen is as yet unknown.

Measured with immunoSEQ multiplex PCR; TCRdb has only the in-frame clones, and not every one. The sample shows about 260,000 clones, 93% of them seen only once. The sequenced sample was peripheral blood, obtained on day 0 of AZD1222 vaccination. The sequence was obtained from an adult in good health. The genes are TRBV11-1 and TRBJ2-7; D not certain. The CDR3 sequence: CASSLGRPYEQYF. Here the CDR3 DNA reads TGTGCCAGCAGCTTAGGTCGCCCCTACGAGCAGTACTTC.